What follows are 16 T cell receptor beta chains derived from one specimen sequenced in a study of blood T cell repertoires in COVID-19. TCRdb's copy holds only in-frame clones and misses some; the assay was immunoSEQ multiplex PCR. The sample has over 200,000 clones, around 90% seen once. The sample comprised peripheral blood. These receptors all come from a woman under 40 with acute or convalescent COVID-19.

This clone was counted a single time. This chain uses TRBV5-1 with TRBJ1-3; tentatively, D is TRBD1 (6 bases). This CDR3 contains 15 residues. CDR1 is SGHRS, CDR2 YFSETQ, per germline. V lost 3 bases to trimming and J lost 0 bases, with 10 bases between them. In DNA, the CDR3 is TGCGCCAGCAGCTCGGGACAAGACTCTGGAAACACCATATATTTT. Amino acid sequence: CASSSGQDSGNTIYF.

J is TRBJ2-2 and V is TRBV11-2; a weak D match, TRBD2 (5 bases). CDR3 length: 14 amino acids. The V gene lost 5 bases and the J gene lost 4 bases, with 11 bases spanning the gap. Per the germline V gene, CDR1 is SGHAT and CDR2 is FQNNGV. The CDR3 is CASSPAAGTGELFF. For the CDR3, the DNA is TGTGCCAGCAGCCCCGCGGCGGGCACCGGGGAGCTGTTTTTT.

The gene calls are TRBV3-1 (or the pseudogene TRBV3-2) and TRBJ2-4; D is perhaps TRBD1 (5 bases). Per the germline V gene, CDR1 is LGHDT and CDR2 is YNNKEL (reference sequence). The CDR3 is 16 residues long. The V end lost 3 bases, the J end lost 8 bases, and 20 bases lay between the germline ends. CDR3 coding DNA: TGTGCCAGCAGCCAGTTTTGGGGCCAGGTCTCCGACATTCAGTACTTC. This codes for CASSQFWGQVSDIQYF.

The CDR3 DNA follows: TGTGCCAGCAGCCCCCCGGGAACCCAGTACTTC. This encodes CASSPPGTQYF. This rearrangement joins TRBV11-2 to TRBJ2-5; a possible D gene is TRBD2 (5 bases). The CDR3 length is 11 residues. Germline CDR1 SGHAT, CDR2 FQNNGV. V was cut by 5 bases and J by 8 bases, with 9 bases left in between.

V and J are TRBV7-2 and TRBJ2-7, with a possible D match to TRBD2 (5 bases). The CDR3 covers 12 residues. Trimming stripped 6 bases from V and 3 bases from J, with 9 bases between. Germline CDR1 and CDR2: SGHTA and FQGNSA. For the CDR3, the DNA is TGTGCCAGCAGTACGGACTTCTACGAGCAGTACTTC. Translation gives CASSTDFYEQYF.

V is TRBV7-9 and J is TRBJ1-4; 11 nucleotides align to TRBD1. Unmatched junction bases numbered 7, after V lost 5 bases and J lost 8 bases. The CDR3 runs 15 residues. Germline V gives CDR1 SEHNR, CDR2 FQNEAQ (reference sequence). In DNA, the CDR3 is TGTGCCAGCAGCCCCGGACAGGGGGCGAGAGAAAAACTGTTTTTT. This codes for CASSPGQGAREKLFF.

This sequence joins TRBV2 and TRBJ2-7, with 7 bases aligning to TRBD1. The germline V gene has CDR1 SNHLY and CDR2 FYNNEI. CDR3 length equals 13 residues. V trimming: 8 bases; J trimming: 0 bases; junction bases outside the gene matches: 4. The CDR3 DNA reads TGTGCCAGCCACCGGGACAGCTCCTACGAGCAGTACTTC. It yields the protein CASHRDSSYEQYF.

This clone turned up a few times. The chain is built from TRBV4-2 and TRBJ2-5, with 9 bases fitting TRBD2. This CDR3 is 14 amino acids long. Trimming took 1 base from V and 4 from J; bases not matched to a gene: 1. CDR1 and CDR2 from the germline V gene are LGHNA and YNFKEQ. In DNA, the CDR3 is TGTGCCAGCAGCCAAGCACTAGCGGGAGAGACCCAGTACTTC. Residues: CASSQALAGETQYF.

This rearrangement joins TRBV19 to TRBJ1-4, with D possibly TRBD1 on 6 matching bases. The CDR3 is made up of 15 amino acids. Trimming pared 6 bases from V and 7 bases from J, leaving 18 bases between. Germline loops: CDR1 LNHDA, CDR2 SQIVND (reference sequence). CDR3 loop: CASSLFRTAIEKLFF. CDR3 DNA: TGTGCCAGTAGCCTGTTTAGGACAGCGATTGAAAAACTGTTTTTT.

The chain uses TRBV5-1 and TRBJ2-5; TRBD2 matches 11 bases. The CDR3 contains 16 residues. Per germline, CDR1 SGHRS and CDR2 YFSETQ. V was pared by 0 bases and J by 5 bases, with 6 bases of the junction left unmatched. This chain's CDR3 is CASSLARLAGLETQYF. DNA for the CDR3: TGCGCCAGCAGCTTGGCCCGACTAGCGGGATTGGAGACCCAGTACTTC.

V is TRBV6-2 or TRBV6-3 and J is TRBJ2-1; 14 nucleotides align to TRBD2. Trimming took 4 bases from V and 0 from J; bases not matched to a gene: 8. Germline CDR1 reads MNHEY; CDR2 reads SVGEGT. This CDR3 has 19 amino acids. For the CDR3, the DNA is TGTGCCAGCAGTTCTCCGGGACTAGCGGGAGTTGGCTCCTACAATGAGCAGTTCTTC. It yields the protein CASSSPGLAGVGSYNEQFF.

The chain joins TRBV13 to TRBJ1-1, with 7 bases identical to TRBD1. V trimming: 4 bases; J trimming: 8 bases; junction bases outside the gene matches: 7. Germline loops: CDR1 PRHDT, CDR2 FYEKMQ (reference sequence). The CDR3 is made up of 13 amino acids. DNA of the CDR3: TGTGCCAGCAGCTACGGGACAGTCCAAGAAGCTTTCTTT. This gives the protein CASSYGTVQEAFF.

The J gene is TRBJ2-7, the V gene TRBV11-2, with D unresolved. The V and J ends lost 5 bases and 2 bases respectively, with 10 bases between them. The CDR3 has 13 residues. Germline V gene data show CDR1 as SGHAT and CDR2 as FQNNGV. CDR3 protein: CASSPHSPYEQYF. The CDR3 DNA reads as TGTGCCAGCAGCCCCCACTCCCCCTACGAGCAGTACTTC. The full variable domain, completed using reference TRBV11-2 and TRBJ2-7, is EAGVAQSPRYKIIEKRQSVAFWCNPISGHATLYWYQQILGQGPKLLIQFQNNGVVDDSQLPKDRFSAERLKGVDSTLKIQPAKLEDSAVYLCASSPHSPYEQYFGPGTRLTVT.

J is TRBJ1-1 and V is TRBV3-1 (or the pseudogene TRBV3-2); TRBD1 aligns across 12 bases. The V gene end was trimmed by 4 bases and the J gene end by 0 bases; junction bases not matched to a gene: 6. The CDR3 covers 17 residues. Germline lookup yields CDR1 LGHDT and CDR2 YNNKEL (reference sequence). The CDR3 sequence is CASSPRDRGPVNTEAFF. CDR3 nucleotide sequence: TGTGCCAGCAGCCCCCGGGACAGGGGGCCAGTGAACACTGAAGCTTTCTTT.

CDR3 amino acids: CASSLVLAVKQETQYF. The CDR3 DNA sequence: TGTGCCAGCAGCTTGGTGCTAGCGGTCAAACAAGAGACCCAGTACTTC. V is TRBV5-6 and J is TRBJ2-5, with TRBD2 identical over 7 bases. CDR3 length equals 16 residues. J lost 2 bases, V lost 0 bases, and 7 bases had no gene match. Germline lookup yields CDR1 SGHDT and CDR2 YYEEEE.

V and J are TRBV18 and TRBJ2-7; 9 positions match TRBD1. The CDR3 extends over 13 amino acids. V lost 4 bases, J lost 2 bases, and 0 bases stayed unmatched. The germline CDR1 and CDR2 sequences are KGHSH and LQKENI. Written as DNA, the CDR3 is TGTGCCAGCTCACGACAGGGGGCCTACGAGCAGTACTTC. Protein sequence: CASSRQGAYEQYF. The complete variable domain, with remaining parts taken from reference TRBV18 and TRBJ2-7, reads NAGVMQNPRHLVRRRGQEARLRCSPMKGHSHVYWYRQLPEEGLKFMVYLQKENIIDESGMPKERFSAEFPKEGPSILRIQQVVRGDSAAYFCASSRQGAYEQYFGPGTRLTVT.